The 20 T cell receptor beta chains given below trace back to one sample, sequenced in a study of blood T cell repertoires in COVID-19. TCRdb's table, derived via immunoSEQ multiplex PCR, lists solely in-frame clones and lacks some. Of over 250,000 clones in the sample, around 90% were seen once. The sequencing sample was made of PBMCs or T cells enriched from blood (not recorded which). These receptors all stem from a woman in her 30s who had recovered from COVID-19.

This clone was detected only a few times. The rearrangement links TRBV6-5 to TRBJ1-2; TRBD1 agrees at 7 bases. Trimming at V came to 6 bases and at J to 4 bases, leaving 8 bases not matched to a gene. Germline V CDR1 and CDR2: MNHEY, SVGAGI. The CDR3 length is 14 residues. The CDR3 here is CASRTIQGLYGYTF. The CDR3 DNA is TGTGCCAGCAGGACTATACAGGGGCTCTATGGCTACACCTTC.

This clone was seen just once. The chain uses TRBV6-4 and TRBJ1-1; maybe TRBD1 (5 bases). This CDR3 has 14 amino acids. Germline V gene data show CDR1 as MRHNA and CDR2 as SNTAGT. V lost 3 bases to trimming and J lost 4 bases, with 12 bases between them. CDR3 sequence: CASSESAGSTEAFF. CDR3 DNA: TGTGCCAGCAGTGAGTCCGCAGGGTCCACTGAAGCTTTCTTT.

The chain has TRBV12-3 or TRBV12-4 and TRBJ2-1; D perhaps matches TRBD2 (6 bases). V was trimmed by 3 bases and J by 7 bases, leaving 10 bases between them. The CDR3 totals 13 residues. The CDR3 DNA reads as TGTGCCAGCAGTTTCACGGGGAGGAATGAGCAGTTCTTC. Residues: CASSFTGRNEQFF.

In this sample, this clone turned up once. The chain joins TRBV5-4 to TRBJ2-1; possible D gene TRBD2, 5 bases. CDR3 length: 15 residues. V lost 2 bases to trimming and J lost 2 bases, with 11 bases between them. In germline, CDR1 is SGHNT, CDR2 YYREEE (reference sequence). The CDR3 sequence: CASSFRAVTYNEQFF. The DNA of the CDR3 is TGTGCCAGCAGCTTCCGAGCGGTTACCTACAATGAGCAGTTCTTC. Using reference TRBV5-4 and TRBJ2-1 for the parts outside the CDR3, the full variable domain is ETGVTQSPTHLIKTRGQQVTLRCSSQSGHNTVSWYQQALGQGPQFIFQYYREEENGRGNFPPRFSGLQFPNYSSELNVNALELDDSALYLCASSFRAVTYNEQFFGPGTRLTVL.

The CDR3 sequence is CASSLRTRKMNTGELFF. CDR3 nucleotide sequence: TGTGCCAGCAGCTTACGGACTCGGAAAATGAACACCGGGGAGCTGTTTTTT. The genes are TRBV7-8 and TRBJ2-2, with a possible D match to TRBD2 (5 bases). The length of the CDR3 is 17 residues. The germline V gene has CDR1 SGHVS and CDR2 FQNEAQ. The V end lost 2 bases, the J end lost 1 base, and 14 bases lay between the germline ends.

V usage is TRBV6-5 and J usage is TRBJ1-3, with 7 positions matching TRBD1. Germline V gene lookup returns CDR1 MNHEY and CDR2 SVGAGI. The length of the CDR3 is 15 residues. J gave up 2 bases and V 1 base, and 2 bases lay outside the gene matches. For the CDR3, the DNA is TGTGCCAGCAGTTACTTTCAGGGGGCTGGAAACACCATATATTTT. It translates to CASSYFQGAGNTIYF.

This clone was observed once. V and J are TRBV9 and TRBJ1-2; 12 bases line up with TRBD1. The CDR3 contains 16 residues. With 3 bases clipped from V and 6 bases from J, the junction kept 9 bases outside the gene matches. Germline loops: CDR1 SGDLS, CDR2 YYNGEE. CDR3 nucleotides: TGTGCCAGCAGCGCAGGACCGGGACAGGGGGCAGATGGCTACACCTTC. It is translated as CASSAGPGQGADGYTF.

The CDR3 DNA reads as TGCAGTGCTGACAAGAACACTGAAGCTTTCTTT. This translates into CSADKNTEAFF. The chain couples TRBV20-1 to TRBJ1-1; no clear D. Between the trimmed V and J ends, which lost 5 bases and 1 base, there was a span of 5 bases. The CDR3 loop spans 11 amino acids. Germline-derived CDR1 and CDR2 are DFQATT and SNEGSKA (reference sequence).

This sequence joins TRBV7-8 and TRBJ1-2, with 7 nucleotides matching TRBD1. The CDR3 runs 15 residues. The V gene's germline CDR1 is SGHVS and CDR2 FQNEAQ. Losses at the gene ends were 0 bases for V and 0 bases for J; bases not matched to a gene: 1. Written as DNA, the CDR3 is TGTGCCAGCAGCTTAGCACAGGGGACTAACTATGGCTACACCTTC. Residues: CASSLAQGTNYGYTF.

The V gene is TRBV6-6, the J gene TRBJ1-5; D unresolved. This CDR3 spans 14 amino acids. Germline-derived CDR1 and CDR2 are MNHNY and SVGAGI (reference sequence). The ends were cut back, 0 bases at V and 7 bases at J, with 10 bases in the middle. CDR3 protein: CASSYSRASQPQHF. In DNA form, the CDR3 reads TGTGCCAGCAGTTACTCGCGGGCATCGCAGCCCCAGCATTTT.

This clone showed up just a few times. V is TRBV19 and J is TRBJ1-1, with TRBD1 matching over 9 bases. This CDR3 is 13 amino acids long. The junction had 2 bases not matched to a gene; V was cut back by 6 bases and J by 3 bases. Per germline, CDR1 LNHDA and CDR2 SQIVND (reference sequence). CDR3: CASSGTGYTEAFF. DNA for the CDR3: TGTGCCAGTAGCGGGACAGGGTACACTGAAGCTTTCTTT. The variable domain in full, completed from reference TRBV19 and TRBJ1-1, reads DGGITQSPKYLFRKEGQNVTLSCEQNLNHDAMYWYRQDPGQGLRLIYYSQIVNDFQKGDIAEGYSVSREKKESFPLTVTSAQKNPTAFYLCASSGTGYTEAFFGQGTRLTVV.

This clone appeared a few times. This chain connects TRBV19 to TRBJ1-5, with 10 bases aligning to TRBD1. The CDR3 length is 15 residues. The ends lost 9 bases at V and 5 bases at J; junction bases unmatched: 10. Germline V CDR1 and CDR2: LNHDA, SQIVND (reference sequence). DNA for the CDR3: TGTGCCAGCCCCTTCCCCGGGACAGGGGATCAGCCCCAGCATTTT. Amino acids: CASPFPGTGDQPQHF. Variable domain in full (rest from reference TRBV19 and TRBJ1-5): DGGITQSPKYLFRKEGQNVTLSCEQNLNHDAMYWYRQDPGQGLRLIYYSQIVNDFQKGDIAEGYSVSREKKESFPLTVTSAQKNPTAFYLCASPFPGTGDQPQHFGDGTRLSIL.

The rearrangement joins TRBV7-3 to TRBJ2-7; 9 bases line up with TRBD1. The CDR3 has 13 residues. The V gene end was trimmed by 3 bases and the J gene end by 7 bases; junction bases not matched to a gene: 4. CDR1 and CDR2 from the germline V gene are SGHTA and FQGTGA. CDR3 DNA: TGTGCCAGCAGCTTGGGACAGGGTAGGGAGCAGTACTTC. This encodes CASSLGQGREQYF.

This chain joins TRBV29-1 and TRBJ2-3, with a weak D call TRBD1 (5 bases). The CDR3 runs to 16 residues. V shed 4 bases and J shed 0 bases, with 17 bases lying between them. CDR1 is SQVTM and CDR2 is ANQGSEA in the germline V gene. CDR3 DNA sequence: TGCAGCGTTGTATTCGTTAGACAGACAAGCACAGATACGCAGTATTTT. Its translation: CSVVFVRQTSTDTQYF.

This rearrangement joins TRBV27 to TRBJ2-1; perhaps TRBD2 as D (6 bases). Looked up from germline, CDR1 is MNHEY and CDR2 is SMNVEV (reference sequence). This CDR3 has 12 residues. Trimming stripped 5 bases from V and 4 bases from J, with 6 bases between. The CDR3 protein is CASSGRYNEQFF. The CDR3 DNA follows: TGTGCCAGCAGTGGGAGGTACAATGAGCAGTTCTTC.

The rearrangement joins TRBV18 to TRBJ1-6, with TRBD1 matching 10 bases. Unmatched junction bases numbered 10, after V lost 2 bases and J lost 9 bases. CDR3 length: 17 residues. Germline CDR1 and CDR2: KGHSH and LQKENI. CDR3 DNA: TGTGCCAGCTCACCATTAGAATCCGGGACAGGGGCTTCACCCCTCCACTTT. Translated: CASSPLESGTGASPLHF.

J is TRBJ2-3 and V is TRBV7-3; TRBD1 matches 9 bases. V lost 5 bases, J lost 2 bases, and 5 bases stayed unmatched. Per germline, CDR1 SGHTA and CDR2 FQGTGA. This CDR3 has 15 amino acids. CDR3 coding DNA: TGTGCCAGCAGCGTGGGGACAGGGTACACAGATACGCAGTATTTT. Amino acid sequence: CASSVGTGYTDTQYF.

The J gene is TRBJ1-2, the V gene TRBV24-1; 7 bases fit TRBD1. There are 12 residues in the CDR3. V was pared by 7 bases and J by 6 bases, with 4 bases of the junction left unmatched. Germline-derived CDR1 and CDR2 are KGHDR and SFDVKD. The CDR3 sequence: CATSGQADGYTF. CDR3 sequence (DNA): TGTGCCACCAGCGGACAGGCGGATGGCTACACCTTC.

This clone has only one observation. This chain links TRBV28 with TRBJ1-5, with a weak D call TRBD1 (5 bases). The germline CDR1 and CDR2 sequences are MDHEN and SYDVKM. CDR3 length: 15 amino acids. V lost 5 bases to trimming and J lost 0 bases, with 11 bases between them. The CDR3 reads CASSQQGNSNQPQHF. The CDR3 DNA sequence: TGTGCCAGCAGTCAGCAGGGAAATAGCAATCAGCCCCAGCATTTT.

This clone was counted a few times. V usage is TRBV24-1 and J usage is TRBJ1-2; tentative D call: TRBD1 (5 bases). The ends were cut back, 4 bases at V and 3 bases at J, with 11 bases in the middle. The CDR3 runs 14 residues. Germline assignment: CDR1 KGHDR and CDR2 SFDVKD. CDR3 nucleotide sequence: TGTGCCACCAGTGAGGGGAGGGACTACTATGGCTACACCTTC. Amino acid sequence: CATSEGRDYYGYTF.